Listed below are T cell receptor beta chains from one sample, sequenced in a study of shared clonotypes between healthy human individuals. Sequencing used immunoSEQ multiplex PCR; TCRdb keeps in-frame clones, though not all of them. Seen here are approximately 640,000 clones, approximately 79% observed once, and the top ten hold around 1.8%. Sequencing was carried out using memory CD4+ T cells sorted from blood. These receptors were taken from a woman aged 25 to 39 in good health. Each CDR3 is given with its conserved first and last residue. A D gene is named only where the DNA matches it firmly. Rows may omit the clone size; those that give it use once, few, many or a size class.

j_call,d_call,v_call,clone_size,cdr3_aa,cdr3_nt
TRBJ1-3,NA,TRBV1,many,CTSSQSERDRGSGTIYF,TGCACCAGCAGCCAATCGGAACGGGACAGGGGCTCAGGCACCATATATTTT
TRBJ2-7,TRBD1,TRBV19,NA,CASEDRVSYEQYF,TGTGCCAGCGAGGACAGGGTCTCCTACGAGCAGTACTTC
TRBJ2-1,NA,TRBV30,NA,CAWSLGSYNEQFF,TGTGCCTGGAGTCTAGGCTCCTACAATGAGCAGTTCTTC
TRBJ2-1,NA,TRBV6-5,NA,CASIYGGEQFF,TGTGCCAGCATCTACGGGGGTGAGCAGTTCTTC
TRBJ2-7,TRBD1,TRBV18,NA,CASSPPQGTYEQYF,TGTGCCAGCTCACCACCACAGGGGACCTACGAGCAGTACTTC
TRBJ2-5,NA,TRBV7-8,NA,CASSFGRKMETQYF,TGTGCCAGCAGCTTCGGACGGAAAATGGAGACCCAGTACTTC
TRBJ2-2,NA,TRBV5-1,NA,CASSLRASSDGELFF,TGCGCCAGCAGCTTGCGGGCTAGCAGCGACGGGGAGCTGTTTTTT
TRBJ2-3,NA,TRBV10-3,once,CAISETPRGTDTQYF,TGTGCCATCAGTGAGACTCCCCGGGGCACAGATACGCAGTATTTT
TRBJ2-5,NA,TRBV5-1,NA,CASSLVDQETQYF,TGCGCCAGCAGCTTGGTTGACCAAGAGACCCAGTACTTC
TRBJ2-3,NA,TRBV11-2,NA,CASSFGRNTQYF,TGTGCCAGCAGCTTTGGGCGGAATACGCAGTATTTT
TRBJ2-1,NA,TRBV2,NA,CASQLGGSYNEQFF,TGTGCCAGTCAACTTGGCGGATCCTACAATGAGCAGTTCTTC
TRBJ2-3,NA,TRBV6-5,NA,CASSYWPTDTQYF,TGTGCCAGCAGTTACTGGCCCACAGATACGCAGTATTTT
TRBJ1-2,TRBD1,TRBV4-2,few,CASSQTGGYGYTF,TGTGCCAGCAGCCAGACAGGGGGGTATGGCTACACCTTC
TRBJ1-1,TRBD1,TRBV10-2,NA,CASRLPGGGTEAFF,TGCGCCAGCAGGCTTCCAGGGGGCGGTACTGAAGCTTTCTTT
TRBJ1-5,NA,TRBV7-9,NA,CASSLIPGSNQPQHF,TGTGCCAGCAGCTTAATACCCGGGAGCAATCAGCCCCAGCATTTT
TRBJ1-4,NA,TRBV4-1,NA,CASSQDWPRQAFEKLFF,TGCGCCAGCAGCCAAGATTGGCCGAGACAGGCCTTTGAAAAACTGTTTTTT
TRBJ2-4,NA,TRBV5-1,NA,CASSPNMGENIQYF,TGCGCCAGCAGCCCGAATATGGGAGAAAACATTCAGTACTTC
TRBJ2-3,NA,TRBV9,NA,CASGQSGITDTQYF,TGTGCCAGCGGACAAAGCGGAATCACAGATACGCAGTATTTT
TRBJ2-3,NA,TRBV11-3,NA,CASSLDLRNTQYF,TGTGCCAGCAGCTTAGATCTTCGGAATACGCAGTATTTT
TRBJ2-1,TRBD2,TRBV30,NA,CAWRPGTTNEQFF,TGTGCCTGGAGACCCGGGACTACCAATGAGCAGTTCTTC
TRBJ2-6,NA,TRBV7-2,NA,CASSLSGAANVLTF,TGTGCCAGCAGCTTGTCCGGAGCGGCCAACGTCCTGACTTTC
TRBJ2-7,NA,TRBV10-2,few,CASNAPGRNYEQYF,TGCGCCAGCAATGCCCCGGGACGGAATTACGAGCAGTACTTC
TRBJ1-5,NA,TRBV19,many,CASSVRAGQPQHF,TGTGCCAGTAGCGTCCGCGCGGGGCAGCCCCAGCATTTT
TRBJ2-2,NA,TRBV7-7,NA,CASSSGLPTVTGELFF,TGTGCCAGCAGCTCGGGACTGCCGACGGTCACCGGGGAGCTGTTTTTT
TRBJ2-2,TRBD1,TRBV2,NA,CASSPAGTGRSGELFF,TGTGCCAGCAGCCCCGCCGGGACAGGGAGGTCCGGGGAGCTGTTTTTT
TRBJ2-1,TRBD2,TRBV19,NA,CASRIAGIIGEQFF,TGTGCCAGTAGGATAGCGGGGATTATCGGGGAGCAGTTCTTC
TRBJ2-6,TRBD1,TRBV2,NA,CASRQGWSSGANVLTF,TGTGCCAGCCGACAGGGGTGGAGCTCTGGGGCCAACGTCCTGACTTTC
TRBJ2-7,NA,TRBV7-9,NA,CASSSFDEQYF,TGTGCCAGCAGCTCCTTCGACGAGCAGTACTTC
TRBJ2-7,NA,TRBV7-2,few,CASSYGQYEQYF,TGTGCCAGCAGCTACGGACAGTACGAGCAGTACTTC
TRBJ2-3,TRBD2,TRBV7-9,once,CASSLGLAGGRDTDTQYF,TGTGCCAGCAGCTTAGGACTAGCGGGAGGGCGAGACACAGATACGCAGTATTTT
TRBJ1-5,NA,TRBV6-5,NA,CASSPTSPDQPQHF,TGTGCCAGCAGCCCCACCTCGCCCGATCAGCCCCAGCATTTT
TRBJ2-7,NA,TRBV5-1,few,CASSPLQGASPYEQYF,TGCGCCAGCAGCCCGTTACAGGGTGCGTCACCCTACGAGCAGTACTTC
TRBJ2-5,TRBD2,TRBV7-2,NA,CASSLAAGEGQETQYF,TGTGCCAGCAGCTTAGCGGCGGGAGAGGGTCAAGAGACCCAGTACTTC
TRBJ2-1,NA,TRBV4-2,NA,CASSRSEGPEHLFF,TGTGCCAGCAGCCGTTCCGAGGGCCCTGAGCATCTGTTCTTC
TRBJ2-1,NA,TRBV29-1,NA,CSVDLSAVQFF,TGCAGCGTTGATTTGAGCGCGGTGCAGTTCTTC
TRBJ2-1,NA,TRBV4-2,NA,CASSLSGPYNEQFF,TGTGCCAGCAGCCTGAGCGGCCCCTACAATGAGCAGTTCTTC
TRBJ1-3,NA,TRBV19,NA,CASTLRRPGNTIYF,TGTGCCAGTACCCTACGTCGTCCTGGAAACACCATATATTTT
TRBJ2-4,TRBD1,TRBV7-8,NA,CASSPRTGLAKNIQYF,TGTGCCAGCAGCCCCCGGACAGGTCTAGCCAAAAACATTCAGTACTTC
TRBJ1-2,NA,TRBV18,NA,CASSPGGPNYGYTF,TGTGCCAGCTCACCGGGAGGTCCTAACTATGGCTACACCTTC
TRBJ1-4,NA,TRBV15,once,CATSRDRGGVTNEKLFF,TGTGCCACCAGCAGAGATCGAGGCGGGGTGACTAATGAAAAACTGTTTTTT
TRBJ2-1,TRBD2,TRBV19,NA,CASSISGGSYNEQFF,TGTGCCAGTAGTATTAGCGGGGGCTCCTACAATGAGCAGTTCTTC
TRBJ1-2,NA,TRBV19,NA,CATRTTHNTYGYTF,TGTGCCACAAGGACGACGCACAATACCTATGGCTACACCTTC
TRBJ2-7,TRBD1,TRBV6-5,once,CASKVGQGAYEQYF,TGTGCCAGCAAAGTAGGACAGGGAGCCTACGAGCAGTACTTC
TRBJ2-6,NA,TRBV5-6,NA,CASSIKTGANVLTF,TGTGCCAGCAGCATCAAGACTGGGGCCAACGTCCTGACTTTC
TRBJ1-3,NA,TRBV11-3,NA,CASSLGPNTIYF,TGTGCCAGCAGCTTAGGGCCAAACACCATATATTTT
TRBJ2-5,TRBD2,TRBV7-9,NA,CASSGGLAGRETQYF,TGTGCCAGCAGCGGGGGACTAGCGGGACGGGAGACCCAGTACTTC
TRBJ1-5,NA,TRBV19,few,CASSNNPTGQPQHF,TGTGCCAGTAGTAATAATCCTACTGGCCAGCCCCAGCATTTT
TRBJ2-2,NA,TRBV18,NA,CASSPLQGSGELFF,TGTGCCAGCTCACCACTTCAGGGATCCGGGGAGCTGTTTTTT
TRBJ2-3,NA,TRBV19,many,CASSIMGDTQYF,TGTGCCAGTAGTATCATGGGAGATACGCAGTATTTT
TRBJ1-1,TRBD1,TRBV6-5,NA,CASSERGQGRAFF,TGTGCCAGCAGTGAAAGAGGACAGGGAAGAGCTTTCTTT
TRBJ2-1,TRBD2,TRBV11-2,NA,CASSGRVEQFF,TGTGCCAGCAGCGGGAGGGTTGAGCAGTTCTTC
TRBJ2-1,NA,TRBV7-2,NA,CASSLAPAVLSYNEQFF,TGTGCCAGCAGCTTAGCCCCAGCGGTGCTCTCCTACAATGAGCAGTTCTTC
TRBJ2-5,TRBD1,TRBV10-1,NA,CASSGQGVETQYF,TGCGCCAGCAGCGGACAGGGTGTTGAGACCCAGTACTTC
TRBJ1-5,TRBD1,TRBV28,NA,CASSYRQGATNQPQHF,TGTGCCAGCAGTTACCGACAGGGGGCCACCAATCAGCCCCAGCATTTT
TRBJ1-5,NA,TRBV7-9,NA,CASSWTADQPQHF,TGTGCCAGCAGCTGGACGGCTGATCAGCCCCAGCATTTT
TRBJ2-3,NA,TRBV28,NA,CASSTRTGTDTQYF,TGTGCCAGCAGTACGCGGACAGGCACAGATACGCAGTATTTT